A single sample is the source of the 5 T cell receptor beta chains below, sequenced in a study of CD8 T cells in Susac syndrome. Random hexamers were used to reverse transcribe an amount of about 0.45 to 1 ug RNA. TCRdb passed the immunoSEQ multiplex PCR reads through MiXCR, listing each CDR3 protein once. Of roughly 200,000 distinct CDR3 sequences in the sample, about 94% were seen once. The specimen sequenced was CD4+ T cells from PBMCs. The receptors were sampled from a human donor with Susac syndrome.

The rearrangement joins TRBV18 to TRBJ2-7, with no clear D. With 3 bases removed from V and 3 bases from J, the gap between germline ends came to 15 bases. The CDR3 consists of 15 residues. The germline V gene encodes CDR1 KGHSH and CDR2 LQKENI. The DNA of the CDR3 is TGTGCCAGCTCACCTTCAGGACGGCAAGACTACGAGCAGTACTTC. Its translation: CASSPSGRQDYEQYF.

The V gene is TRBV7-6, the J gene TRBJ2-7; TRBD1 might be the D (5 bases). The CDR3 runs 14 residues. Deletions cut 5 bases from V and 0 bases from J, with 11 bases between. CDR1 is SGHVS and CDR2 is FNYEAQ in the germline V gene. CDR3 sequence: CASSPARVSYEQYF. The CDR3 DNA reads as TGTGCCAGCAGCCCAGCCAGGGTCTCCTACGAGCAGTACTTC.

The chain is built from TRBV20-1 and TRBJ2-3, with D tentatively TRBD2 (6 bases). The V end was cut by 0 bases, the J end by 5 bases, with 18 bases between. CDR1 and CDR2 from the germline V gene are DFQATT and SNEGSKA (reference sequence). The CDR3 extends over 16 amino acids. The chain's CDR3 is CSARDWGWGRLDTQYF. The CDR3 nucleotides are TGCAGTGCTAGAGATTGGGGATGGGGGAGGCTAGATACGCAGTATTTT.

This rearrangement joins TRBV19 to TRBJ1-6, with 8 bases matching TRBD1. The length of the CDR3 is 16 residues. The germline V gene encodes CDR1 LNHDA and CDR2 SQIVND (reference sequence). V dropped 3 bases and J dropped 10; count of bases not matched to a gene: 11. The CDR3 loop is CASSMAPLTGESPLHF. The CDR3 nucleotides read TGTGCCAGTAGTATGGCCCCTCTGACAGGGGAGTCACCCCTCCACTTT.

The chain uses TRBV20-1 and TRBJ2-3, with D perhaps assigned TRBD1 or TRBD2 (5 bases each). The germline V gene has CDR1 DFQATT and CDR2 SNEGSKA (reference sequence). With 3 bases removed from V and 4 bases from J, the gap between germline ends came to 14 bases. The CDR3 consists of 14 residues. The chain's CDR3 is CSAREDQGADTQYF. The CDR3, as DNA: TGCAGTGCTAGGGAAGATCAGGGAGCAGATACGCAGTATTTT.